A single sample gave rise to the 8 T cell receptor beta chains below, sequenced in a study of T cells in Graves' hyperthyroidism and ophthalmopathy. Authors of the study amplified TCR beta CDR3 regions from RNA transcripts. The TCR CDR3 was amplified in a first-round RT-PCR using the HTBI primer set. TCRdb ran MiXCR on the multiplex PCR reads and lists one entry per CDR3 protein. The table lists around 350,000 distinct CDR3 sequences, 15% to 20% of them singletons. Sequencing was done on a sample of blood. The receptors here all came from a woman aged 18-29 years with Graves' hyperthyroidism.

This clonotype was seen repeatedly, ten times or more. The chain is built from TRBV12-3 or TRBV12-4 and TRBJ1-3; D remains ambiguous. The CDR3 totals 14 residues. Trimming stripped 6 bases from V and 0 bases from J, with 9 bases between. This CDR3 is CASSLGISGNTIYF. In nucleotides, the CDR3 is TGTGCCAGCAGCCTCGGTATCTCTGGAAACACCATATATTTT.

This clonotype appeared many times. This chain links TRBV20-1 with TRBJ2-2; D not certain. Germline CDR1 DFQATT, CDR2 SNEGSKA (reference sequence). The CDR3 is made up of 15 amino acids. The V end lost 3 bases, the J end lost 0 bases, and 11 bases lay between the germline ends. CDR3 residues: CSARDTAPNTGELFF. CDR3 nucleotide sequence: TGCAGTGCTAGGGATACAGCGCCGAACACCGGGGAGCTGTTTTTT.

This clonotype was picked up many times. This chain links TRBV28 with TRBJ2-4; TRBD1 matches at 7 bases. V trimming: 6 bases; J trimming: 3 bases; junction bases outside the gene matches: 5. Germline V CDR1 and CDR2: MDHEN, SYDVKM. This CDR3 spans 14 amino acids. CDR3 in amino acids: CASSKGDSKNIQYF. Written as DNA, the CDR3 is TGTGCCAGCAGCAAGGGGGACAGCAAAAACATTCAGTACTTC.

This chain connects TRBV12-3 or TRBV12-4 to TRBJ1-2; D is unresolved. Trimming cost V 5 bases and J 0 bases, with 13 bases left between them. The CDR3 has 15 residues. Here the CDR3 reads CASSLWQATNYGYTF. DNA for the CDR3: TGTGCCAGCAGTCTCTGGCAGGCGACTAACTATGGCTACACCTTC.

V usage is TRBV24-1 and J usage is TRBJ2-1, with 15 bases matching TRBD2. Per the germline V gene, CDR1 is KGHDR and CDR2 is SFDVKD. The CDR3 has 19 amino acids. V lost 1 base, J lost 4 bases, and 7 bases stayed unmatched. CDR3 region: CATSDFAVGTSGGYNEQFF. The CDR3 DNA sequence: TGTGCCACCAGTGATTTTGCCGTGGGGACTAGCGGGGGGTACAATGAGCAGTTCTTC.

About this clonotype itself: Sequence at one end of the junction differs from germline and may be a read error. This chain joins TRBV19 and TRBJ2-7, with D perhaps TRBD1 (6 bases). Germline V gene lookup returns CDR1 LNHDA and CDR2 SQIVND (reference sequence). The length of the CDR3 is 15 residues. DNA for the CDR3: TGTGCCAGTAGTTTAGACTACAGGGATCCGTACGAGCAGTACTTC. It codes for CASSLDYRDPYEQYF.

This clonotype has ten or more counts. The junction does not match germline at one end; this may be a read error. The gene calls are TRBV6-1 and TRBJ1-6; unclear D gene. This CDR3 contains 15 residues. From germline, CDR1 is MNHNS and CDR2 SASEGT. The CDR3, as DNA: TGTGCCGGCAGGACGCTCATGGGGAGAAATTCACCCCTCCACTTT. This codes for CAGRTLMGRNSPLHF.

This clonotype occurred many times. Here the CDR3 DNA reads TGTGCCACCAACAGATACATGAACACTGAAGCTTTCTTT. Translating it yields CATNRYMNTEAFF. V usage is TRBV11-2 and J usage is TRBJ1-1; no clear D. The CDR3 totals 13 residues. V was cut by 10 bases and J by 0 bases, with 12 bases left in between. Germline assignment: CDR1 SGHAT and CDR2 FQNNGV.